The T cell receptor beta chain under discussion was sequenced for a study of T cell responses to AZD1222 COVID-19 vaccine. Points from the study as a whole: Recipients of AZD1222 seropositive at baseline numbered only 6 or 7.

Per germline, CDR1 MGHRA and CDR2 YSYEKL. With 4 bases clipped from V and 1 base from J, the junction kept 3 bases outside the gene matches. This CDR3 contains 14 residues. In the case of this clone: Its target is not known.

Method: immunoSEQ multiplex PCR; TCRdb's copy keeps in-frame clones and lacks some. The sample records about 160,000 clones, more than 70% being singletons. The chain links TRBV4-1 to TRBJ1-1, with 7 bases lining up with TRBD1. Here the sequenced sample was peripheral blood, taken on day 0 of AZD1222 vaccination. The TCR comes from an adult in good health. The DNA for the CDR3 is TGCGCCAGCAGCCCGGACAGGCGGAACACTGAAGCTTTCTTT. It is translated as CASSPDRRNTEAFF.